This is a list of T cell receptor beta chains from one sample in a study of untreated major depressive disorder. TCRdb's copy holds only in-frame clones and misses some; the assay was immunoSEQ multiplex PCR. Counted here are approximately 12,000 clones, under 95% occurring once; the ten biggest clones make up under 2%. Source material: CD4+ T cells from PBMCs. These receptors originate from a woman aged 25 to 39 with major depressive disorder. CDR3s leave out the opening cysteine and the closing phenylalanine or tryptophan. Fields, in order: CDR3 length, V gene, CDR3 protein.

14 TRBV9 ASSVATDSNTGELF
14 TRBV9 ASSVATGVGFNEQY
11 TRBV14 ASSHGLQETQY
14 TRBV7-7 ASSVSGSGPGYGYT
14 TRBV19 ASSISSGLRTDTQY
14 TRBV7-9 ASSLASGRGNNEQF
13 TRBV2 ASRAQDSGANVLT
13 TRBV2 ASSEEALGGTEAF
17 TRBV7-8 ASSGLGRGPRWINQPQH
13 TRBV18 ASSPDRQINEKLF
12 TRBV6-4 ASSPSPGNQPQH
14 TRBV7-9 ASSLNPGTGDYGYT
15 TRBV5-4 ASSFPPRAGGYHEQY
13 TRBV6-1 ASSWLSSGANVLT
13 TRBV11-3 ASSLRGQSTNTIY
14 TRBV25-1 ASSDHRGANTGELF
13 TRBV2 ASSRRDGYNQPQH
12 TRBV30 AWSVSGVTDTQY
12 TRBV10-3 ATSQGQGVNEQF
9 TRBV30 AWKFLGEAF
11 TRBV18 ASSPSQGTEQY
14 TRBV7-2 ASSSLGGRNNYGYT
13 TRBV6-1 ASSWDSQGDQPQH
13 TRBV5-4 ASTTFGGDHYEQY
12 TRBV29-1 SVARGTAYNEQF
14 TRBV5-1 ASSFTDRRNTGELF
11 TRBV11-3 ASSGRGPYEQY
14 TRBV5-1 ASSLGASGDQETQY
13 TRBV4-3 ASSQERGYNEKLF